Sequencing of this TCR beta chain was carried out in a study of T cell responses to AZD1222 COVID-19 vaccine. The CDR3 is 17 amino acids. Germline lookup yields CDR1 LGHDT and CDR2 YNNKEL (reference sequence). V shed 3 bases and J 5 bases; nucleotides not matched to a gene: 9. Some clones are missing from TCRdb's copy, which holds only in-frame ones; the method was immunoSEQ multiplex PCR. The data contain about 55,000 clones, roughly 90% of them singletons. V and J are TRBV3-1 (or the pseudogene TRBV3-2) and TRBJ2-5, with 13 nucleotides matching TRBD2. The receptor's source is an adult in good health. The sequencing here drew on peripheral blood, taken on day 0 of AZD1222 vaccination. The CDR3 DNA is TGTGCCAGCAGCCATATCCGGACTAGCGGGAGTTGGGAGACCCAGTACTTC. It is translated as CASSHIRTSGSWETQYF.